The rows below give T cell receptor beta chains drawn from one sample of a study of blood T cell repertoires in COVID-19. Here immunoSEQ multiplex PCR was the method, and the copy in TCRdb shows in-frame clones only, minus some. The data hold 300,000 to 450,000 clones, with around nine tenths observed a single time. The source material was PBMCs or T cells enriched from blood (not recorded which). These receptor sequences come from a woman between 18 and 29 years old who had recovered from COVID-19. Both conserved end residues are part of each CDR3. Fields, in order: J gene, clone size, V gene, D gene, CDR3 DNA, CDR3 protein. D genes are given only for firm matches. The size entry is marked missing in some rows and otherwise reads once, few, many or a size class.

J gene: TRBJ2-5; clone size: -; V gene: TRBV9; D gene: TRBD2; CDR3 DNA: TGTGCCAGCAGCGCTCCGGGTCTAGCGGGGGGACAAGAGACCCAGTACTTC; CDR3 protein: CASSAPGLAGGQETQYF
J gene: TRBJ2-1; clone size: -; V gene: TRBV27; D gene: TRBD1; CDR3 DNA: TGTGCCAGCAGTTTCGGGACAGGGGAATACAATGAGCAGTTCTTC; CDR3 protein: CASSFGTGEYNEQFF
J gene: TRBJ2-5; clone size: few; V gene: TRBV10-3; D gene: -; CDR3 DNA: TGTGCCACCGAACAGGGAGGGCTCGGGGAGACCCAGTACTTC; CDR3 protein: CATEQGGLGETQYF
J gene: TRBJ2-7; clone size: -; V gene: TRBV5-1; D gene: TRBD1; CDR3 DNA: TGCGCCAGCAGCTGGGGACAGGGGGCGCTCGGCGAGCAGTACTTC; CDR3 protein: CASSWGQGALGEQYF
J gene: TRBJ1-2; clone size: -; V gene: TRBV30; D gene: -; CDR3 DNA: TGTGCCTGGAGTGATCGACACGAGTATGGCTACACCTTC; CDR3 protein: CAWSDRHEYGYTF
J gene: TRBJ2-3; clone size: -; V gene: TRBV14; D gene: TRBD2; CDR3 DNA: TGTGCCAGCAGCCAAGATCGCGGGGGGACGCAGTATTTT; CDR3 protein: CASSQDRGGTQYF
J gene: TRBJ1-4; clone size: -; V gene: TRBV5-1; D gene: TRBD1; CDR3 DNA: TGCGCCAGCAGCTCGTCAACAGGGGTCGACGAAAAACTGTTTTTT; CDR3 protein: CASSSSTGVDEKLFF
J gene: TRBJ1-1; clone size: once; V gene: TRBV30; D gene: TRBD1; CDR3 DNA: TGTGCCTGGAGTGTTCCGGACAGGGATGGGACTGAAGCTTTCTTT; CDR3 protein: CAWSVPDRDGTEAFF
J gene: TRBJ2-1; clone size: -; V gene: TRBV13; D gene: TRBD2; CDR3 DNA: TGTGCCAGCAGCCACCTTAGCGGGGGGGGGAAGCAGTTCTTC; CDR3 protein: CASSHLSGGGKQFF
J gene: TRBJ1-5; clone size: -; V gene: TRBV7-2; D gene: -; CDR3 DNA: TGTGCCAGCAGCTCGGACGGGATTAGCAATCAGCCCCAGCATTTT; CDR3 protein: CASSSDGISNQPQHF
J gene: TRBJ1-6; clone size: -; V gene: TRBV7-9; D gene: -; CDR3 DNA: TGTGCCAGCAGCTTAGTCCGAAACAACAGGTTTAATTCACCCCTCCACTTT; CDR3 protein: CASSLVRNNRFNSPLHF
J gene: TRBJ1-5; clone size: -; V gene: TRBV19; D gene: TRBD1; CDR3 DNA: TGTGCCAGTAGTCAAGGGACAGCCCGCCAGCCCCAGCATTTT; CDR3 protein: CASSQGTARQPQHF
J gene: TRBJ1-3; clone size: -; V gene: TRBV7-8; D gene: TRBD1; CDR3 DNA: TGTGCCAGCAGCGCTATGACCGGGACAGCCGGAAACACCATATATTTT; CDR3 protein: CASSAMTGTAGNTIYF
J gene: TRBJ1-5; clone size: -; V gene: TRBV5-5; D gene: -; CDR3 DNA: TGTGCCAGCAGCCTTGACAGGTATAGCAATCAGCCCCAGCATTTT; CDR3 protein: CASSLDRYSNQPQHF
J gene: TRBJ2-6; clone size: -; V gene: TRBV7-9; D gene: -; CDR3 DNA: TGTGCCAGCAGCTCGTCTCCGGGCGGAGGTACCAACGTCCTGACTTTC; CDR3 protein: CASSSSPGGGTNVLTF
J gene: TRBJ1-5; clone size: once; V gene: TRBV6-5; D gene: -; CDR3 DNA: TGTGCCAGGGCCCAGGCGCAGAGCAATCAGCCCCAGCATTTT; CDR3 protein: CARAQAQSNQPQHF
J gene: TRBJ1-1; clone size: -; V gene: TRBV3-1/TRBV3-2; D gene: -; CDR3 DNA: TGTGCCAGCAGCCAAGGTTTCGGGGGCACTGAAGCTTTCTTT; CDR3 protein: CASSQGFGGTEAFF
J gene: TRBJ2-2; clone size: -; V gene: TRBV7-2; D gene: TRBD1; CDR3 DNA: TGTGCCAGCAGCTTAGCGAGACAGGGGGTTGGCGGGGAGCTGTTTTTT; CDR3 protein: CASSLARQGVGGELFF
J gene: TRBJ1-1; clone size: -; V gene: TRBV4-2; D gene: -; CDR3 DNA: TGTGCCAGCAGCCAAGATACTCCTGAAGCTTTCTTT; CDR3 protein: CASSQDTPEAFF
J gene: TRBJ2-7; clone size: once; V gene: TRBV13; D gene: -; CDR3 DNA: TGTGCCAGCAGCTTAGGTCAGGGTTACATCTACGAGCAGTACTTC; CDR3 protein: CASSLGQGYIYEQYF
J gene: TRBJ1-6; clone size: -; V gene: TRBV4-2; D gene: -; CDR3 DNA: TGTGCCAGCAGCCAAGGGTCAGTCCTCCACTTT; CDR3 protein: CASSQGSVLHF
J gene: TRBJ2-4; clone size: few; V gene: TRBV15; D gene: -; CDR3 DNA: TGTGCCACCAGTCCTGAGGTGGGCATTCAGTACTTC; CDR3 protein: CATSPEVGIQYF
J gene: TRBJ1-4; clone size: -; V gene: TRBV7-9; D gene: -; CDR3 DNA: TGTGCCAGCAGCTTCGCAACTAATGAAAAACTGTTTTTT; CDR3 protein: CASSFATNEKLFF
J gene: TRBJ2-6; clone size: -; V gene: TRBV30; D gene: -; CDR3 DNA: TGTGCCGTCGGTAATTCCAACGTCCTGACTTTC; CDR3 protein: CAVGNSNVLTF
J gene: TRBJ2-3; clone size: -; V gene: TRBV7-2; D gene: TRBD2; CDR3 DNA: TGTGCCAGCAGCCCGATGCGAGCGGGGGGGCACGATACGCAGTATTTT; CDR3 protein: CASSPMRAGGHDTQYF
J gene: TRBJ2-1; clone size: -; V gene: TRBV3-1/TRBV3-2; D gene: -; CDR3 DNA: TGTGCCAGCAGCCAAGTCACAGAGCAGTTCTTC; CDR3 protein: CASSQVTEQFF
J gene: TRBJ2-5; clone size: -; V gene: TRBV9; D gene: -; CDR3 DNA: TGTGCCAGCAGCGTAGGAGGAGGGGGGGGAGAGACCCAGTACTTC; CDR3 protein: CASSVGGGGGETQYF
J gene: TRBJ2-5; clone size: once; V gene: TRBV10-2; D gene: -; CDR3 DNA: TGCGCCGGAAGCTCGGGACAAGAAGAGACCCAGTACTTC; CDR3 protein: CAGSSGQEETQYF
J gene: TRBJ1-6; clone size: -; V gene: TRBV19; D gene: -; CDR3 DNA: TGTGCCAGTAGTATAATCTCAGCCCCAGGGGATTCACCCCTCCACTTT; CDR3 protein: CASSIISAPGDSPLHF
J gene: TRBJ1-2; clone size: -; V gene: TRBV28; D gene: -; CDR3 DNA: TGTGCCAGCAGTTTGCGTATCTTTTATGGCTACACCTTC; CDR3 protein: CASSLRIFYGYTF
J gene: TRBJ1-1; clone size: -; V gene: TRBV6-2/TRBV6-3; D gene: TRBD1; CDR3 DNA: TGTGCCAGCAGTTACGTACAGGGGGCGGATTGGAACACTGAAGCTTTCTTT; CDR3 protein: CASSYVQGADWNTEAFF
J gene: TRBJ1-2; clone size: -; V gene: TRBV29-1; D gene: TRBD1; CDR3 DNA: TGCAGCGTTCCCCGACAGGGGGCGACCTATGGCTACACCTTC; CDR3 protein: CSVPRQGATYGYTF
J gene: TRBJ1-3; clone size: -; V gene: TRBV5-4; D gene: -; CDR3 DNA: TGTGCCAGCAGTTTGGACAGCTCGAGCTCTGGAAACACCATATATTTT; CDR3 protein: CASSLDSSSSGNTIYF
J gene: TRBJ1-2; clone size: -; V gene: TRBV6-5; D gene: TRBD1; CDR3 DNA: TGTGCCAGCAGTCAGCCCGGGACAGGGGTAATTAGCTACACCTTC; CDR3 protein: CASSQPGTGVISYTF
J gene: TRBJ2-7; clone size: -; V gene: TRBV18; D gene: -; CDR3 DNA: TGTGCCAGCTCACCAGGGGCGAGCTCCTACGAGCAGTACTTC; CDR3 protein: CASSPGASSYEQYF
J gene: TRBJ2-7; clone size: -; V gene: TRBV5-4; D gene: TRBD1; CDR3 DNA: TGTGCCAGCAGCTTCGGGACAGGGGACTACGAGCAGTACTTC; CDR3 protein: CASSFGTGDYEQYF
J gene: TRBJ2-7; clone size: -; V gene: TRBV7-6; D gene: -; CDR3 DNA: TGTGCCAGCAGTCTTATCGGGGGTTTGGCGAACGAGCAGTACTTC; CDR3 protein: CASSLIGGLANEQYF
J gene: TRBJ2-1; clone size: -; V gene: TRBV9; D gene: TRBD2; CDR3 DNA: TGTGCCAGCAGCGTAGCTAGCGGGGGGAATGAGCAGTTCTTC; CDR3 protein: CASSVASGGNEQFF
J gene: TRBJ2-5; clone size: -; V gene: TRBV19; D gene: TRBD2; CDR3 DNA: TGTGCCAGTAGTCCAGGCGGGGGAGGGGAAGAGACCCAGTACTTC; CDR3 protein: CASSPGGGGEETQYF
J gene: TRBJ2-5; clone size: -; V gene: TRBV28; D gene: TRBD2; CDR3 DNA: TGTGCCAGCAGTTTAAGACTAGCGAAGAGGGAGACCCAGTACTTC; CDR3 protein: CASSLRLAKRETQYF
J gene: TRBJ2-2; clone size: -; V gene: TRBV6-5; D gene: TRBD1; CDR3 DNA: TGTGCCAGCAGTACCGGGACAGGATCTACCGGGGAGCTGTTTTTT; CDR3 protein: CASSTGTGSTGELFF
J gene: TRBJ2-2; clone size: -; V gene: TRBV9; D gene: TRBD1; CDR3 DNA: TGTGCCAGCAGCGTTGGGACAGTCAACACCGGGGAGCTGTTTTTT; CDR3 protein: CASSVGTVNTGELFF